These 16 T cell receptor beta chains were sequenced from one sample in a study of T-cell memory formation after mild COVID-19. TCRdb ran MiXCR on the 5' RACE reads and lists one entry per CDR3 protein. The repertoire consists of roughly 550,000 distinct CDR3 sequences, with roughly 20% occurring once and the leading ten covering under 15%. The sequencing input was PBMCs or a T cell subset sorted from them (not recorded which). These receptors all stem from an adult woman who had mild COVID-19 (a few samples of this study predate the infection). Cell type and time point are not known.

This CDR3 reads CASSLVAGTRGTDTQYF. CDR3 in DNA: TGTGCCAGCAGCTTGGTTGCCGGGACTAGGGGCACAGATACGCAGTATTTT. The chain links TRBV7-3 to TRBJ2-3, with 8 bases aligning to TRBD2. V was clipped by 3 bases and J by 1 base; unmatched bases: 9. CDR1 is SGHTA, CDR2 FQGTGA, per germline. This CDR3 comprises 17 residues.

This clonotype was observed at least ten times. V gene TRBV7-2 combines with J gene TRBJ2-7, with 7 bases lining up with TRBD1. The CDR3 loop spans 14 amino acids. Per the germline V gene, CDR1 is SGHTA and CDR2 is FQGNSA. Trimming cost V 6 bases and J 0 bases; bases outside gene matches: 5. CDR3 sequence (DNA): TGTGCCAGCAGTACGGGACAGAACTCCTACGAGCAGTACTTC. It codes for CASSTGQNSYEQYF.

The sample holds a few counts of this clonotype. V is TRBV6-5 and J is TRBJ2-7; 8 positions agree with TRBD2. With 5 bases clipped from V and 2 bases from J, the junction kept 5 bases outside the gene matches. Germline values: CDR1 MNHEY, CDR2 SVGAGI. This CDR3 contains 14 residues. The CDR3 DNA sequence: TGTGCCAGCAGTAGACGGGGGGGACCCTACGAGCAGTACTTC. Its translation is CASSRRGGPYEQYF.

CDR3 protein: CASSSPREQETQYF. Here the CDR3 DNA reads TGTGCCAGCAGCTCCCCTCGGGAACAAGAGACCCAGTACTTC. The rearrangement uses TRBV11-2 and TRBJ2-5; D is possibly TRBD2 (5 bases). Germline CDR1 and CDR2: SGHAT and FQNNGV. The ends were cut back, 4 bases at V and 2 bases at J, with 11 bases in the middle. CDR3 length: 14 residues.

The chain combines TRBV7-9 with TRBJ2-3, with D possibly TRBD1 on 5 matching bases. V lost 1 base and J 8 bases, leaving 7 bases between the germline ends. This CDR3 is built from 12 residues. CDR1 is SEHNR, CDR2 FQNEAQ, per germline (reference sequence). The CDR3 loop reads CASSLDRSTQYF. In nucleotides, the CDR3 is TGTGCCAGCAGCTTAGACAGGTCTACGCAGTATTTT.

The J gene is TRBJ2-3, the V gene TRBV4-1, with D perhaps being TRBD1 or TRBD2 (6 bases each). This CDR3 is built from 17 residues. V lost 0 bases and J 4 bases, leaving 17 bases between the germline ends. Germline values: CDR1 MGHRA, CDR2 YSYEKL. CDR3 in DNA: TGCGCCAGCAGCCAAGACCGGGCCGGGGGCCCAGCAGATACGCAGTATTTT. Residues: CASSQDRAGGPADTQYF.

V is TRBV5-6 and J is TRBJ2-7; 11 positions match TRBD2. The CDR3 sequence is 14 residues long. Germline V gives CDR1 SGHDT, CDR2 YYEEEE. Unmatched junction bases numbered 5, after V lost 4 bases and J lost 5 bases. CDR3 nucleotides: TGTGCCAGCAGCCAGACTAGCGGGAACAACGAGCAGTACTTC. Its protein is CASSQTSGNNEQYF.

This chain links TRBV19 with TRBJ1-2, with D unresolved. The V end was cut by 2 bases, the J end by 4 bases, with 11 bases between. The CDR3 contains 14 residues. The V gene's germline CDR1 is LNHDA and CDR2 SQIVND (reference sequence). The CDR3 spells CASSIFNRAYGYTF. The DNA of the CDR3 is TGTGCCAGTAGTATATTTAACCGCGCCTATGGCTACACCTTC.

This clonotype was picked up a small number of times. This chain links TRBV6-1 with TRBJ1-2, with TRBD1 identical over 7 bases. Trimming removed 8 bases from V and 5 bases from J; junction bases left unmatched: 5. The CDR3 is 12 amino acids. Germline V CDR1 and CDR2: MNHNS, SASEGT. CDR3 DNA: TGTGCCAGCCAGGACAGGAGTTATGGCTACACCTTC. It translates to CASQDRSYGYTF.

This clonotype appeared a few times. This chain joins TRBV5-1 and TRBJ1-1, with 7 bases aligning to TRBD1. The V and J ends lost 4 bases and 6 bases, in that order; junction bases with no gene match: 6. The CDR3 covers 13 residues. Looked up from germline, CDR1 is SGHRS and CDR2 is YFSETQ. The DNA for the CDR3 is TGCGCCAGCAGCATAAGACAGGGCCCTGAAGCTTTCTTT. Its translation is CASSIRQGPEAFF.

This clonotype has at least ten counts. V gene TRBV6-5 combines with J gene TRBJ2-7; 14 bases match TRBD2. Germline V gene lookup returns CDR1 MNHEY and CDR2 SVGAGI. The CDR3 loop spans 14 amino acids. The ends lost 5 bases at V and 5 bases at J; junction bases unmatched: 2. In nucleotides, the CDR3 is TGTGCCAGCAGTGGACTAGCGGGAGGCAACGAGCAGTACTTC. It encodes CASSGLAGGNEQYF.

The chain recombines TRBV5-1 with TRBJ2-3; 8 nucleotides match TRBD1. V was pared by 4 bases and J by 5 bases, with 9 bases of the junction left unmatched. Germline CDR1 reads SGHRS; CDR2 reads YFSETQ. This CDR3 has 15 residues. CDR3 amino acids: CASSPGQVIGDTQYF. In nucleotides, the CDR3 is TGCGCCAGCAGCCCGGGACAGGTCATCGGAGATACGCAGTATTTT.

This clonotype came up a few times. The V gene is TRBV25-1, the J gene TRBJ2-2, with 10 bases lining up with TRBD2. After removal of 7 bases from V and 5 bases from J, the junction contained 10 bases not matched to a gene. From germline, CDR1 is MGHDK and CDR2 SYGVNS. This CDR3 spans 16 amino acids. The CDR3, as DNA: TGTGCCAGCACCCCGGCAAGCGGGGGGGCGACCGGGGAGCTGTTTTTT. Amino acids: CASTPASGGATGELFF. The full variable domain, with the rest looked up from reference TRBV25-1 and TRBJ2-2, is EADIYQTPRYLVIGTGKKITLECSQTMGHDKMYWYQQDPGMELHLIHYSYGVNSTEKGDLSSESTVSRIRTEHFPLTLESARPSHTSQYLCASTPASGGATGELFFGEGSRLTVL.

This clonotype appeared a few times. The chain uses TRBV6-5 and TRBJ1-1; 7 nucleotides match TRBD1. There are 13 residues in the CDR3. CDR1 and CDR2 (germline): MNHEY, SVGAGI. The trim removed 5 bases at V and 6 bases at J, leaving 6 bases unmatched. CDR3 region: CASSQQGRAEAFF. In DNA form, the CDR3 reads TGTGCCAGCAGTCAACAGGGGCGCGCTGAAGCTTTCTTT.

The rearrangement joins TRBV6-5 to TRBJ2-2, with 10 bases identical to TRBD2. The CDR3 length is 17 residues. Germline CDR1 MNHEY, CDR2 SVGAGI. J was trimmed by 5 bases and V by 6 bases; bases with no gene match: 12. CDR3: CASRPPSGSGWTGELFF. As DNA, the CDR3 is TGTGCCAGCAGACCCCCTAGCGGGAGTGGGTGGACCGGGGAGCTGTTTTTT.

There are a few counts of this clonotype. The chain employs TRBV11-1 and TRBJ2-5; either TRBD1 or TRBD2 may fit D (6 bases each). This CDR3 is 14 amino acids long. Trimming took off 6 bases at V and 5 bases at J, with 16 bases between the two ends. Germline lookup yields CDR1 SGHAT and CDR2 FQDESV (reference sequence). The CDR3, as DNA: TGTGCCAGCAGTCGGGGGCCGCGAGGGGAGACCCAGTACTTC. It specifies CASSRGPRGETQYF.